This entry is about one T cell receptor (beta chain). Its specificity is unknown. The CDR3 carries no conserved terminal phenylalanine or tryptophan, so it likely arises from a read error. The sample belongs to a study of T cells in Graves' hyperthyroidism and ophthalmopathy. Points from the study as a whole: Among thyroid clonotypes expanded above 0.001, most also appeared in blood. A median 6.5 months before onset, the model predicted ophthalmopathy.

CDR3 length: 14 residues. Germline values: CDR1 SSHAT, CDR2 FNYEAQ (reference sequence). If no ophthalmopathy progression occurred within 18 months, Graves' hyperthyroidism was stable. Source material for PBMCs was more than 9.5 ml fresh peripheral blood. Amplification targeted TCR beta CDR3 regions from RNA transcripts. The TCR CDR3 was amplified in a first-round RT-PCR using the HTBI primer set. Via MiXCR, TCRdb re-called the multiplex PCR reads, giving one row per CDR3 protein. The sample shows around 760,000 distinct CDR3 sequences, approximately 40% of them seen only once. The V call is TRBV7-7, the J call TRBJ2-7, with 7 bases that match TRBD2. This sequence originates from a middle-aged woman with Graves' hyperthyroidism. Sequencing input: blood. CDR3 in amino acids: CASSTSRGSYEQYL. CDR3 DNA: TGTGCTAGCAGCACCTCCCGCGGGAGTTACGAGCAGTACCTC.